These 18 T cell receptor beta chains were all obtained from the same sample, sequenced in a study of brain T cells in children with intractable seizures. Generated by immunoSEQ multiplex PCR, the TCRdb table keeps only in-frame clones and is missing some. Here the sample spans 60,000 to 65,000 clones, around 95% being singletons. The source was peripheral blood, collected at surgery. The source of these receptors is a boy in the first two years of life with focal cortical dysplasia and intractable seizures.

The chain carries TRBV19 and TRBJ1-4; D unclear. Trimming cost V 4 bases and J 0 bases, with 18 bases left between them. Germline CDR1 and CDR2: LNHDA and SQIVND (reference sequence). The CDR3 covers 18 residues. CDR3 protein: CASSTLWGGLATNEKLFF. DNA for the CDR3: TGTGCCAGTAGTACCCTGTGGGGAGGGCTTGCAACTAATGAAAAACTGTTTTTT.

The chain has TRBV3-1 (or the pseudogene TRBV3-2) and TRBJ2-3; 9 bases map to TRBD2. With V trimmed by 3 bases and J by 4 bases, 2 bases remained unmatched. In germline, CDR1 is LGHDT, CDR2 YNNKEL (reference sequence). The CDR3 has 14 amino acids. The CDR3 protein is CASSQRGGPDTQYF. The CDR3 nucleotides are TGTGCCAGCAGCCAGCGGGGGGGCCCAGATACGCAGTATTTT.

V is TRBV11-2 and J is TRBJ2-7; 13 nucleotides agree with TRBD2. The CDR3 runs 15 residues. V was clipped by 5 bases and J by 5 bases; unmatched bases: 6. Per the germline V gene, CDR1 is SGHAT and CDR2 is FQNNGV. DNA of the CDR3: TGTGCCAGCAGCGTGGGACTAGCGGGAAGGCACGAGCAGTACTTC. Its translation is CASSVGLAGRHEQYF. Full variable domain (rest looked up from reference TRBV11-2 and TRBJ2-7): EAGVAQSPRYKIIEKRQSVAFWCNPISGHATLYWYQQILGQGPKLLIQFQNNGVVDDSQLPKDRFSAERLKGVDSTLKIQPAKLEDSAVYLCASSVGLAGRHEQYFGPGTRLTVT.

The V call is TRBV19, the J call TRBJ1-5; possible D gene TRBD1, 5 bases. V was clipped by 2 bases and J by 6 bases, with 8 bases between them. The CDR3 has 13 amino acids. The germline V gene has CDR1 LNHDA and CDR2 SQIVND (reference sequence). This chain's CDR3 is CASSIRGVQPQHF. The CDR3 nucleotides are TGTGCCAGTAGTATACGGGGGGTTCAGCCCCAGCATTTT.

This clone was seen only once. This sequence joins TRBV5-1 and TRBJ2-1; 7 bases map to TRBD2. CDR1 SGHRS and CDR2 YFSETQ come from the germline V gene. This CDR3 has 16 amino acids. J lost 10 bases, V lost 0 bases, and 13 bases had no gene match. DNA for the CDR3: TGCGCCAGCAGCTTGGAAATTTGGCGAGCGGGGCGGGAGCAGTTCTTC. Protein product: CASSLEIWRAGREQFF. The whole variable domain, filled in from reference TRBV5-1 and TRBJ2-1, reads KAGVTQTPRYLIKTRGQQVTLSCSPISGHRSVSWYQQTPGQGLQFLFEYFSETQRNKGNFPGRFSGRQFSNSRSEMNVSTLELGDSALYLCASSLEIWRAGREQFFGPGTRLTVL.

The rearrangement uses TRBV11-2 and TRBJ1-1; D unclear. Germline V gene data show CDR1 as SGHAT and CDR2 as FQNNGV. V dropped 6 bases and J dropped 4 bases, with 6 bases sitting between them. The CDR3 is 11 residues long. The CDR3 DNA reads as TGTGCCAGCAGGACCCCCACTGAAGCTTTCTTT. It translates to CASRTPTEAFF.

The rearrangement joins TRBV6-5 to TRBJ1-4; D unresolved. V was shortened by 2 bases and J by 5 bases, with 6 bases between the two germline ends. CDR1 MNHEY and CDR2 SVGAGI come from the germline V gene. The length of the CDR3 is 13 residues. The DNA of the CDR3 is TGTGCCAGCAGTTACCGCAGGAATGAAAAACTGTTTTTT. Translation: CASSYRRNEKLFF.

V is TRBV28 and J is TRBJ1-1; D is undetermined. The V end lost 6 bases, the J end lost 4 bases, and 9 bases lay between the germline ends. This CDR3 has 12 residues. CDR1 and CDR2 (germline): MDHEN, SYDVKM. The CDR3 nucleotides read TGTGCCAGCAGAATATCGGGCACTGAAGCTTTCTTT. This encodes CASRISGTEAFF.

The J gene is TRBJ1-2, the V gene TRBV10-3, with D unclear. The CDR3 spans 18 residues. The V end lost 1 base, the J end lost 5 bases, and 23 bases lay between the germline ends. Looked up from germline, CDR1 is ENHRY and CDR2 is SYGVKD. The CDR3 protein is CAISEYPPQGSTGYGYTF. Written as DNA, the CDR3 is TGTGCCATCAGTGAGTACCCGCCACAAGGCTCGACCGGGTATGGCTACACCTTC.

This chain joins TRBV4-2 and TRBJ2-1; 9 positions match TRBD2. The trim removed 4 bases at V and 4 bases at J, leaving 8 bases unmatched. This CDR3 is 16 amino acids long. CDR1 and CDR2 from the germline V gene are LGHNA and YNFKEQ. The CDR3 loop reads CASSRGSGSRYNEQFF. The CDR3 DNA reads TGTGCCAGCAGCCGTGGTAGCGGGAGTAGGTACAATGAGCAGTTCTTC.

The genes are TRBV5-4 and TRBJ1-4; D is unresolved. The length of the CDR3 is 13 residues. Germline V gene lookup returns CDR1 SGHNT and CDR2 YYREEE (reference sequence). V gave up 3 bases and J gave up 0 bases, with 3 bases separating them. CDR3 amino acids: CASSSATNEKLFF. Written as DNA, the CDR3 is TGTGCCAGCAGCTCCGCAACTAATGAAAAACTGTTTTTT.

This chain links TRBV19 with TRBJ1-1; possible D gene TRBD1, 5 bases. This CDR3 is 14 amino acids long. Trimming cost V 5 bases and J 4 bases, with 14 bases left between them. In germline, CDR1 is LNHDA, CDR2 SQIVND (reference sequence). DNA for the CDR3: TGTGCCAGTAGTCCGCGGGCCGGGGCCACTGAAGCTTTCTTT. It codes for CASSPRAGATEAFF.

V usage is TRBV5-6 and J usage is TRBJ2-1; TRBD2 matches at 8 bases. Per the germline V gene, CDR1 is SGHDT and CDR2 is YYEEEE. The CDR3 has 16 residues. V trimming: 1 base; J trimming: 8 bases; junction bases outside the gene matches: 11. The CDR3 region is CASSLFGAGVMDEQFF. CDR3 DNA sequence: TGTGCCAGCAGCTTGTTCGGAGCGGGAGTTATGGATGAGCAGTTCTTC.

V and J are TRBV2 and TRBJ2-5, with a weak D call TRBD1 (6 bases). The ends were cut back, 3 bases at V and 2 bases at J, with 16 bases in the middle. This CDR3 has 16 residues. In germline, CDR1 is SNHLY, CDR2 FYNNEI. The DNA of the CDR3 is TGTGCCAGCAGTGATGGGACCACAGGGTATCAAGAGACCCAGTACTTC. This encodes CASSDGTTGYQETQYF.

CDR3 sequence reads: CASSLGAHEQFF. DNA for the CDR3: TGCGCCAGCAGCTTGGGAGCCCATGAGCAGTTCTTC. The chain uses TRBV5-1 and TRBJ2-1; no reliable D call. Per germline, CDR1 SGHRS and CDR2 YFSETQ. This CDR3 is 12 amino acids long. The germline V and J ends were trimmed by 0 bases and 8 bases, with 6 bases remaining between them.

The J gene is TRBJ1-4, the V gene TRBV5-4, with D unresolved. CDR1 SGHNT and CDR2 YYREEE come from the germline V gene (reference sequence). CDR3 size: 14 residues. V lost 0 bases and J lost 4, with 7 bases in between. CDR3 sequence: CASSLDLSNEKLFF. The DNA for the CDR3 is TGTGCCAGCAGCTTGGACCTCAGTAATGAAAAACTGTTTTTT.

The table lists this clone with a count of one. The chain has TRBV15 and TRBJ1-1; D call uncertain. Trimming removed 0 bases from V and 11 bases from J, with 7 bases in between. The CDR3 runs to 11 residues. CDR1 is LNHNV, CDR2 YYDKDF, per germline (reference sequence). The CDR3 here is CATSRDWKAFF. The DNA for the CDR3 is TGTGCCACCAGCAGAGATTGGAAGGCTTTCTTT.

V is TRBV28 and J is TRBJ1-4, with 7 bases aligning to TRBD1. V trimming: 5 bases; J trimming: 7 bases; junction bases outside the gene matches: 13. CDR3 size: 16 residues. Germline V gene lookup returns CDR1 MDHEN and CDR2 SYDVKM. This chain's CDR3 is CASSPIQLGGGEKLFF. CDR3 sequence (DNA): TGTGCCAGCAGTCCTATACAGTTAGGGGGCGGTGAAAAACTGTTTTTT.